This passage covers 4 T cell receptor beta chains from one sample sequenced in a study of blood T cells in healthy people across ages. It was with a sample-barcoded 5' primer and a J-beta primer mix that a second PCR of roughly 7 to 12 cycles was run. TCRdb re-analysed the 5' RACE reads in MiXCR, keeping a single row per CDR3 protein. The table includes around 1,900,000 distinct CDR3 sequences, 35% to 50% detected once. The sequenced sample was blood. Source of these receptors: a human donor in good health.

The genes are TRBV5-1 and TRBJ2-5; D unclear. Between the trimmed V and J ends, which lost 0 bases and 5 bases, there was a span of 17 bases. CDR3 length: 16 residues. CDR1 and CDR2 (germline): SGHRS, YFSETQ. The CDR3 reads CASSLAPQLGQETQYF. Here the CDR3 DNA reads TGCGCCAGCAGCTTGGCCCCCCAGTTGGGCCAGGAGACCCAGTACTTC.

The chain is built from TRBV14 and TRBJ2-7, with a weak D call TRBD1 (6 bases). Trimming cost V 0 bases and J 6 bases, with 15 bases left between them. Germline CDR1 SGHDN, CDR2 FVKESK. This CDR3 is built from 15 residues. Here the CDR3 DNA reads TGTGCCAGCAGCCAAGATCCCTATTGGGGGCGCGAGCAGTACTTC. Residues: CASSQDPYWGREQYF.

There are a few counts of this clonotype. One junction end does not reproduce the germline sequence, and a read error may be involved. The J gene is TRBJ1-2, the V gene TRBV14, with D tentatively TRBD1 (6 bases). CDR1 is SGHDN, CDR2 FVKESK, per germline. The CDR3 loop spans 14 amino acids. The DNA for the CDR3 is TGTGCCAGCAGCCAAGGTGGGGGCGACTATGGTTACACCTTC. Encoded protein: CASSQGGGDYGYTF.

This clonotype was observed a handful of times. This chain uses TRBV6-6 with TRBJ2-5; 7 bases are a match to TRBD1. The tail of the sequence fits TRBJ2-7 better, so the J call may be wrong. Germline assignment: CDR1 MNHNY and CDR2 SVGAGI (reference sequence). CDR3 length equals 13 residues. The CDR3 region is CASSNPTGREQYF. DNA for the CDR3: TGTGCCAGCAGTAACCCGACAGGGCGCGAGCAGTACTTC.